The 29 T cell receptor beta chains presented below share a single source sample, sequenced in a study of identical twins. TCRdb recomputed calls from the 5' RACE reads with MiXCR, one row per CDR3 protein. The sample yields roughly 490,000 distinct CDR3 sequences, around 15% seen once. The same sample was also studied in work on yellow fever vaccine responses in identical twins.

Sequencing was performed on CD4+ T cells sorted from blood. All receptors come from a woman between 18 and 30 years old in good health.

The chain is built from TRBV28 and TRBJ1-1, with D maybe TRBD1 (5 bases). Trimming took off 6 bases at V and 7 bases at J, with 18 bases between the two ends. This CDR3 has 14 residues. From germline, CDR1 is MDHEN and CDR2 SYDVKM. CDR3 DNA: TGTGCCAGCAGCGCCGGGGCAGGTCCGGGTGAAGCTTTCTTT. The encoded protein is CASSAGAGPGEAFF.

The rearrangement uses TRBV7-2 and TRBJ2-7; the D gene is possibly TRBD1 (5 bases). Germline V lookup: CDR1 SGHTA, CDR2 FQGNSA. V was cut by 1 base and J by 4 bases, with 20 bases left in between. The CDR3 is 17 residues long. The CDR3 region is CASSLGINQGPKYEQYF. CDR3 DNA: TGTGCCAGCAGCTTAGGGATTAACCAGGGTCCAAAGTACGAGCAGTACTTC. The whole variable domain, filled in from reference TRBV7-2 and TRBJ2-7, reads GAGVSQSPSNKVTEKGKDVELRCDPISGHTALYWYRQSLGQGLEFLIYFQGNSAPDKSGLPSDRFSAERTGGSVSTLTIQRTQQEDSAVYLCASSLGINQGPKYEQYFGPGTRLTVT.

This chain joins TRBV14 and TRBJ2-1, with TRBD2 matching 16 bases. V lost 4 bases, J lost 6 bases, and 18 bases stayed unmatched. Germline V gives CDR1 SGHDN, CDR2 FVKESK. The CDR3 covers 21 residues. The CDR3 loop reads CASSPLPGLAGGRVIRNEQFF. The CDR3 DNA reads as TGTGCCAGCAGCCCTTTACCGGGACTAGCGGGGGGGCGTGTAATCCGCAATGAGCAGTTCTTC.

This clonotype showed up just a few times. The chain carries TRBV4-1 and TRBJ1-4; 9 positions agree with TRBD1. This CDR3 is 15 amino acids long. V shed 0 bases and J 7 bases; nucleotides not matched to a gene: 3. CDR1 is MGHRA, CDR2 YSYEKL, per germline. The CDR3 protein is CASSQETGGREKLFF. The CDR3 nucleotides are TGCGCCAGCAGCCAAGAGACAGGGGGGCGTGAAAAACTGTTTTTT.

This clonotype was picked up a small number of times. The V call is TRBV7-2, the J call TRBJ2-1, with D uncertain. Trimming cost V 4 bases and J 10 bases, with 14 bases left between them. Germline CDR1 SGHTA, CDR2 FQGNSA. The CDR3 totals 13 residues. The CDR3 loop reads CASSSRTENEQFF. CDR3 DNA sequence: TGTGCCAGCAGCTCGAGAACGGAGAACGAGCAGTTCTTC. Looking up the rest from reference TRBV7-2 and TRBJ2-1 gives the full variable domain: GAGVSQSPSNKVTEKGKDVELRCDPISGHTALYWYRQSLGQGLEFLIYFQGNSAPDKSGLPSDRFSAERTGGSVSTLTIQRTQQEDSAVYLCASSSRTENEQFFGPGTRLTVL.

About this clonotype itself: Being one base from a much bigger clone, this may be a read error. No conserved phenylalanine or tryptophan is present at the end of the CDR3, so a read error is the likely explanation. The chain has TRBV7-2 and TRBJ2-3, with TRBD2 identical over 8 bases. With 5 bases clipped from V and 4 bases from J, the junction kept 11 bases outside the gene matches. The CDR3 contains 16 residues. The germline V gene encodes CDR1 SGHTA and CDR2 FQGNSA. CDR3 in DNA: TGTGCCAGCAGCCCTAGGGACTCCGGGAGGGCAGATACGCAGTATTCT. Translated, it gives CASSPRDSGRADTQYS.

V is TRBV5-1 and J is TRBJ1-6, with D unclear. The CDR3 is 13 residues long. Trimming stripped 6 bases from V and 7 bases from J, with 11 bases between. The V gene's germline CDR1 is SGHRS and CDR2 YFSETQ. This chain's CDR3 is CASTLERNSPLHF. In DNA form, the CDR3 reads TGCGCCAGCACTTTGGAACGCAATTCACCCCTCCACTTT.

At least ten counts were recorded for this clonotype. DNA of the CDR3: TGTGCCAGCAGTGAAGAACCCACTGAAGCTTTCTTT. Translated, it gives CASSEEPTEAFF. This chain links TRBV2 with TRBJ1-1; D not resolved. This CDR3 comprises 12 residues. The germline V gene encodes CDR1 SNHLY and CDR2 FYNNEI. V shed 1 base and J shed 4 bases, with 4 bases lying between them.

This rearrangement joins TRBV7-8 to TRBJ1-2; a weak D match, TRBD1 (5 bases). The germline CDR1 and CDR2 sequences are SGHVS and FQNEAQ. The CDR3 is made up of 17 amino acids. Trimming removed 4 bases from V and 6 bases from J, with 24 bases in between. Here the CDR3 DNA reads TGTGCCAGCAGCTCCGTCCGGGACTGGGGGAAAATCGATGGCTACACCTTC. This gives the protein CASSSVRDWGKIDGYTF.

Only a few counts were recorded for this clonotype. This CDR3 reads CASSRVLGSYEQYF. CDR3 nucleotides: TGCGCCAGCAGCAGGGTTCTAGGCTCCTACGAGCAGTACTTC. The chain carries TRBV5-1 and TRBJ2-7, with D unresolved. V was pared by 4 bases and J by 0 bases, with 11 bases between. Germline V lookup: CDR1 SGHRS, CDR2 YFSETQ. This CDR3 contains 14 residues.

This clonotype appeared a few times. This chain links TRBV6-1 with TRBJ2-3; 8 nucleotides match TRBD1. The CDR3 has 14 amino acids. Germline-derived CDR1 and CDR2 are MNHNS and SASEGT. The V segment lost 10 bases and the J segment 0 bases; nucleotides outside the gene matches: 6. CDR3 in amino acids: CATTGDHSTDTQYF. The CDR3 nucleotides are TGTGCCACGACAGGGGACCATAGCACAGATACGCAGTATTTT.

CDR3 bases: TGTGCCAGCAGTTTATCTACAGGGCGCACAGATACGCAGTATTTT. Encoded protein: CASSLSTGRTDTQYF. The chain has TRBV28 and TRBJ2-3; D is possibly TRBD1 (6 bases). This CDR3 comprises 15 residues. Germline assignment: CDR1 MDHEN and CDR2 SYDVKM. Trimming shortened V by 1 base and J by 1 base, and 9 bases separated the two germline ends.

The rearrangement links TRBV25-1 to TRBJ1-2; 9 nucleotides line up with TRBD1. The V and J ends lost 6 bases and 4 bases, in that order; junction bases with no gene match: 3. CDR3 size: 13 residues. Germline CDR1 and CDR2: MGHDK and SYGVNS. CDR3: CASRGQGFYGYTF. Written as DNA, the CDR3 is TGTGCCAGCAGGGGACAGGGTTTCTATGGCTACACCTTC.

V is TRBV10-3 and J is TRBJ2-1; D might be TRBD1 (6 bases). The length of the CDR3 is 13 residues. Germline lookup yields CDR1 ENHRY and CDR2 SYGVKD. V was shortened by 5 bases and J by 9 bases, with 14 bases between the two germline ends. The CDR3 is CAISPGVSSEQFF. CDR3 nucleotides: TGTGCCATCAGTCCAGGGGTATCAAGTGAGCAGTTCTTC.

In this sample, this clonotype turned up a few times. The chain couples TRBV10-3 to TRBJ2-2, with D maybe TRBD1 (6 bases). Trimming pared 6 bases from V and 1 base from J, leaving 15 bases between. The CDR3 length is 16 residues. Germline CDR1 is ENHRY and CDR2 is SYGVKD. CDR3 amino acids: CAIRKLQGENTGELFF. In DNA, the CDR3 is TGTGCCATCAGAAAATTACAGGGAGAGAACACCGGGGAGCTGTTTTTT.

This clonotype occurred a few times. The chain uses TRBV29-1 and TRBJ2-3; D call uncertain. Trimming took 1 base from V and 2 from J, leaving 4 bases between them. The CDR3 is made up of 12 amino acids. CDR1 is SQVTM and CDR2 is ANQGSEA in the germline V gene. Here the CDR3 reads CSVEGDTDTQYF. DNA for the CDR3: TGCAGCGTTGAAGGCGACACAGATACGCAGTATTTT.

Only one count was recorded for this clonotype. This chain joins TRBV2 and TRBJ2-3; 8 positions match TRBD1. The CDR3 covers 14 residues. Germline CDR1 is SNHLY and CDR2 is FYNNEI. With 5 bases clipped from V and 2 bases from J, the junction kept 3 bases outside the gene matches. The CDR3 bases are TGTGCCAGCAGTAGGACAGGGACCACAGATACGCAGTATTTT. Protein: CASSRTGTTDTQYF.

This chain connects TRBV7-9 to TRBJ2-7; D gene uncertain. The CDR3 runs 17 residues. Germline V CDR1 and CDR2: SEHNR, FQNEAQ (reference sequence). The V end was cut by 5 bases, the J end by 0 bases, with 20 bases between. DNA for the CDR3: TGTGCCAGCAGCCCTGCGTCGTACGGCAGAAACTCCTACGAGCAGTACTTC. Translation: CASSPASYGRNSYEQYF.

The chain is built from TRBV2 and TRBJ2-1, with 11 bases lining up with TRBD1. This CDR3 region has 15 residues. Trimming cost V 4 bases and J 2 bases; bases outside gene matches: 1. In germline, CDR1 is SNHLY, CDR2 FYNNEI. The DNA for the CDR3 is TGTGCCAGCAGTGGGACAGGGGGCCCCTACAATGAGCAGTTCTTC. It translates to CASSGTGGPYNEQFF.

In its sample, this clonotype was seen many times. Here the CDR3 reads CSALPGQGSPLHF. The CDR3 region has the DNA TGCAGTGCACTCCCGGGACAGGGCTCACCCCTCCACTTT. The rearrangement uses TRBV20-1 and TRBJ1-6; 9 bases line up with TRBD1. The germline V gene has CDR1 DFQATT and CDR2 SNEGSKA (reference sequence). Germline trimming cut 6 bases from V and 10 bases from J; bases unmatched to any gene: 7. CDR3 size: 13 residues.

This clonotype was picked up many times. V and J are TRBV15 and TRBJ2-7; D is ambiguous. The ends were cut back, 0 bases at V and 1 base at J, with 7 bases in the middle. CDR1 and CDR2 (germline): LNHNV, YYDKDF (reference sequence). This CDR3 comprises 14 residues. CDR3 in DNA: TGTGCCACCAGCAGAGATCCCGGATCCTACGAGCAGTACTTC. Translation gives CATSRDPGSYEQYF.

The J gene is TRBJ2-2, the V gene TRBV4-1; D perhaps matches TRBD1 (6 bases). Germline CDR1 is MGHRA and CDR2 is YSYEKL. The V gene lost 3 bases and the J gene lost 0 bases, with 14 bases spanning the gap. The CDR3 runs to 17 residues. The CDR3 loop reads CASSHPTGRANTGELFF. CDR3 bases: TGCGCCAGCAGCCACCCGACAGGCCGGGCGAACACCGGGGAGCTGTTTTTT.

The CDR3 sequence is CASRKGEVAYEQYF. In DNA, the CDR3 is TGTGCCAGCAGGAAGGGGGAGGTCGCCTACGAGCAGTACTTC. This sequence joins TRBV28 and TRBJ2-7; possibly TRBD1 or TRBD2 for D (6 bases each). Trimming cost V 6 bases and J 2 bases, with 14 bases left between them. The CDR3 sequence is 14 residues long. Per germline, CDR1 MDHEN and CDR2 SYDVKM.

The chain employs TRBV7-6 and TRBJ2-7, with TRBD2 as a possible D gene (7 bases). Trimming took off 4 bases at V and 6 bases at J, with 19 bases between the two ends. The CDR3 length is 15 residues. Germline CDR1 is SGHVS and CDR2 is FNYEAQ. This CDR3 reads CASSSPNREGGEQYF. CDR3 nucleotides: TGTGCCAGCAGCTCCCCTAACAGGGAGGGGGGCGAGCAGTACTTC.

This clonotype was picked up many times. V gene TRBV7-2 combines with J gene TRBJ2-3; D perhaps matches TRBD1 (5 bases). The ends were cut back, 5 bases at V and 0 bases at J, with 9 bases in the middle. The CDR3 length is 14 residues. Germline V gene lookup returns CDR1 SGHTA and CDR2 FQGNSA. The chain's CDR3 is CASSRSGSTDTQYF. The CDR3 DNA is TGTGCCAGCAGCCGGTCAGGGAGCACAGATACGCAGTATTTT.

This sequence joins TRBV4-1 and TRBJ2-1; 11 bases are shared with TRBD2. Per the germline V gene, CDR1 is MGHRA and CDR2 is YSYEKL. The CDR3 has 17 residues. The V gene end was trimmed by 0 bases and the J gene end by 6 bases; junction bases not matched to a gene: 7. CDR3 amino acids: CASSQDRGSGGANEQFF. As DNA, the CDR3 is TGCGCCAGCAGCCAAGATCGCGGTAGCGGGGGGGCCAATGAGCAGTTCTTC.

This clonotype has more than one count but fewer than ten. The chain carries TRBV28 and TRBJ2-3; D is undetermined. This CDR3 has 14 amino acids. Per germline, CDR1 MDHEN and CDR2 SYDVKM. V was cut by 1 base and J by 3 bases, with 8 bases left in between. The CDR3 coding sequence is TGTGCCAGCAGTTTATCCCCCGCTACAGATACGCAGTATTTT. Translated, it gives CASSLSPATDTQYF.

The sample holds a few counts of this clonotype. The CDR3 DNA is TGTGCCAGCAGCTCCGACAGGGGTAATCAAGAGACCCAGTACTTC. The encoded protein is CASSSDRGNQETQYF. The chain uses TRBV7-8 and TRBJ2-5, with 8 bases matching TRBD1. The CDR3 covers 15 residues. The J segment lost 2 bases and the V segment lost 4 bases, leaving 6 bases of the junction unmatched. Germline CDR1 is SGHVS and CDR2 is FQNEAQ.

The chain uses TRBV11-2 and TRBJ2-1, with D possibly being TRBD1 (6 bases). The V and J ends lost 3 bases and 4 bases respectively, with 10 bases between them. The CDR3 loop spans 14 amino acids. The germline gives CDR1 SGHAT, CDR2 FQNNGV. CDR3 protein: CASSFIQGYNEQFF. The CDR3 DNA is TGTGCCAGCAGCTTTATCCAGGGGTACAATGAGCAGTTCTTC. The full variable domain, rest sourced from reference TRBV11-2 and TRBJ2-1, is EAGVAQSPRYKIIEKRQSVAFWCNPISGHATLYWYQQILGQGPKLLIQFQNNGVVDDSQLPKDRFSAERLKGVDSTLKIQPAKLEDSAVYLCASSFIQGYNEQFFGPGTRLTVL.